Listed below are T cell receptor beta chains from one sample, sequenced in a study of response to subunit inactivated influenza vaccine. One entry per CDR3 protein, called by TCRdb with MiXCR from the RT-PCR reads. The table includes around 500,000 distinct CDR3 sequences, roughly 11% detected once. The input for sequencing was PBMCs from blood, taken roughly 6 weeks after vaccination. These receptors originate from a man in his fifties who received an inactivated influenza vaccine. The conserved cysteine and the conserved F or W are not part of the CDR3 here. D genes are given only for firm matches. Not all rows give a size; the values are once, few, many and, for expanded clones, a class.

V	J	D	size	CDR3
TRBV20-1	TRBJ2-7	NA	few	SATTRGYEQY
TRBV12-3/TRBV12-4	TRBJ2-7	NA	few	ASSLAAQMHEQY
TRBV6-5	TRBJ2-5	NA	few	ASSSQGTLETQY
TRBV6-1	TRBJ1-5	NA	few	ASRPLIQGGNQPQH
TRBV3-1	TRBJ1-1	TRBD1	NA	ASSRRTGGCATEAF
TRBV6-1	TRBJ2-3	TRBD2	few	ASGRTSGVTDTQY
TRBV12-3/TRBV12-4	TRBJ2-7	TRBD2	NA	ASSLGGLAGGNYEQY
TRBV27	TRBJ2-7	TRBD2	NA	ASSLFYRAGDLYEQY
TRBV4-3	TRBJ2-1	TRBD2	many	ASSQDSGSYNEQF
TRBV6-4	TRBJ2-1	TRBD1	many	ASSDTGGKNEQF
TRBV5-5	TRBJ2-2	TRBD2	NA	ASRGLAGRTGELF
TRBV29-1	TRBJ2-1	NA	few	SVVAQGEAYNEQF
TRBV6-1	TRBJ2-2	TRBD2	NA	ASRKTSGGLVGTGELF
TRBV5-1	TRBJ1-2	TRBD1	many	ASSPGQGVNYGYT
TRBV29-1	TRBJ2-7	TRBD1	few	SAGTGGYEQY
TRBV7-8	TRBJ2-3	NA	NA	ASSSGVGGTDTQY
TRBV7-9	TRBJ2-4	NA	few	ASSLATGSAQNIQY
TRBV7-9	TRBJ2-1	TRBD2	NA	ASSSGGGPSSYNEQF
TRBV5-1	TRBJ2-1	TRBD1	few	ASSVFSDRGDNEQF
TRBV12-3/TRBV12-4	TRBJ1-3	NA	many	ASSFLGAGNTIY
TRBV7-2	TRBJ2-1	NA	few	ASSLMGDEQF
TRBV4-2	TRBJ2-1	NA	few	ASSQDSGRGEQF
TRBV10-2	TRBJ2-7	NA	many	ASSVDSSYEQY
TRBV20-1	TRBJ2-5	NA	many	SARSPTATQETQY
TRBV12-3/TRBV12-4	TRBJ2-1	NA	many	ASSPQGSEQF
TRBV10-3	TRBJ2-4	TRBD1	NA	AISEGTVSTLAKNIQY
TRBV20-1	TRBJ1-3	NA	few	SAHSTGKWNTIY
TRBV4-3	TRBJ2-1	NA	NA	ASSQDHSYSTEQF
TRBV20-1	TRBJ2-1	NA	few	SADIGAVYNEQF
TRBV12-3/TRBV12-4	TRBJ1-3	NA	NA	ASSNINRAGNTIY
TRBV5-1	TRBJ2-5	NA	NA	ASSLGDSKVTQY
TRBV4-2	TRBJ2-6	TRBD2	NA	ASSEILAGGTGGANVLT
TRBV19	TRBJ1-2	TRBD1	few	ASRRDSKRTFAGYGYT
TRBV20-1	TRBJ2-5	NA	many	SARFPGARETQY
TRBV5-1	TRBJ1-2	TRBD1	many	ASSLGQGNGYT
TRBV19	TRBJ2-3	NA	NA	ASSIGVDTQY
TRBV4-1	TRBJ2-5	TRBD1	NA	ASSQGVYNRGLETQY
TRBV9	TRBJ2-5	NA	many	ASSVSTGWEETQY
TRBV6-5	TRBJ2-1	NA	NA	ASSYDRGGMYEQF
TRBV12-3/TRBV12-4	TRBJ2-3	NA	NA	ASRSTLSSTDTQY
TRBV20-1	TRBJ1-5	TRBD1	many	SAPEKDQGVWDQPQH
TRBV6-1	TRBJ2-5	TRBD1	many	ASVNRGQETQY
TRBV7-8	TRBJ2-1	TRBD2	NA	ASSPSAGGPHEQF
TRBV7-9	TRBJ2-3	NA	many	ASNLSPSTDTQY
TRBV27	TRBJ2-7	TRBD2	many	ASSPGTSGYEQY
TRBV28	TRBJ2-5	NA	many	ASSVLPDSGKTQY
TRBV12-3/TRBV12-4	TRBJ2-7	TRBD1	few	ASRGPFPGTGAEQY
TRBV9	TRBJ2-1	NA	few	ASSVVTSERNEQF
TRBV28	TRBJ1-2	TRBD1	few	ASSFGQGVYYGYT
TRBV5-1	TRBJ2-5	TRBD2	many	ASSSPSGGRRETQY
TRBV6-2/TRBV6-3	TRBJ2-1	NA	NA	ASSRDLEQF
TRBV10-3	TRBJ2-6	NA	few	AISGTSGAPTLGAGANVLT
TRBV28	TRBJ2-2	NA	once	ASLFKPEWKLF
TRBV7-3	TRBJ2-2	TRBD1	NA	ASSSFPGQPTGELF
TRBV10-3	TRBJ2-3	TRBD2	few	ASERLAGADTQY
TRBV4-3	TRBJ2-7	NA	many	ASSQVLGVYEQY
TRBV4-3	TRBJ2-1	NA	many	ASSLVPGAEQF
TRBV12-3/TRBV12-4	TRBJ1-2	TRBD1	few	ASSSSLQGAFGYT
TRBV20-1	TRBJ2-5	NA	NA	SARVRPSPGGTIEQETQY